Listed below are T cell receptor beta chains from one sample, sequenced in a study of OX40 agonist ivuxolimab in advanced cancers. Generated by immunoSEQ multiplex PCR, the TCRdb table keeps only in-frame clones and is missing some. The top ten clones hold approximately 50% of a sample with about 22,000 clones, roughly 86% of them seen once. The specimen was CD4+ or CD8+ T cells sorted from blood, collected in a trial of the OX40 agonist ivuxolimab. These receptors originate from an adult with an advanced solid tumor such as melanoma, head and neck, liver or kidney cancer. Each CDR3 is given with its conserved first and last residue. D genes are given only for firm matches. Clone size is stated in some rows and not others, as once, few, many or a class when expanded.

TRBJ1-5	-	18	-	TRBV28	CASSFRGRGEGHNQPQHF	TGTGCCAGCAGTTTCCGGGGCAGGGGAGAGGGGCACAATCAGCCCCAGCATTTT
TRBJ2-7	-	15	TRBD2	TRBV4-1	CASSQVSGGLYEQYF	TGCGCCAGCAGCCAAGTTAGCGGGGGCCTCTACGAGCAGTACTTC
TRBJ2-5	-	13	-	TRBV9	CASSGRGSETQYF	TGTGCCAGCAGCGGGCGGGGTTCTGAGACCCAGTACTTC
TRBJ2-7	-	15	TRBD1	TRBV5-8	CASSSATGGRYEQYF	TGTGCCAGCAGCTCCGCTACAGGGGGGAGATACGAGCAGTACTTC
TRBJ1-2	-	12	TRBD1	TRBV6-1	CATTGGIYGYTF	TGTGCCACCACAGGGGGGATTTATGGCTACACCTTC
TRBJ1-1	-	16	-	TRBV7-2	CASSLVGGLLNTEAFF	TGTGCCAGCAGCTTAGTCGGGGGGCTTCTAAACACTGAAGCTTTCTTT
TRBJ2-3	-	14	TRBD2	TRBV5-1	CASTSGGLSDTQYF	TGCGCCAGCACTAGCGGGGGGTTGTCAGATACGCAGTATTTT
TRBJ1-4	-	11	-	TRBV10-1	CASSELGVTLF	TGCGCCAGCAGTGAATTAGGGGTAACACTCTTT
TRBJ1-6	few	15	-	TRBV2	CASSVITGRDSPLHF	TGTGCCAGCAGTGTCATCACGGGCCGAGATTCACCCCTCCACTTT
TRBJ2-1	-	15	-	TRBV19	CASSVGTTVYNEQFF	TGTGCCAGTAGTGTTGGGACAACAGTGTACAATGAGCAGTTCTTC
TRBJ2-1	-	16	TRBD1	TRBV27	CASSPGQGVSYNEQFF	TGTGCCAGCAGTCCCGGACAGGGGGTCTCCTACAATGAGCAGTTCTTC
TRBJ2-7	-	14	TRBD1	TRBV13	CASTPGTGTYEQYF	TGTGCCAGCACACCCGGGACAGGGACCTACGAGCAGTACTTC
TRBJ1-2	-	16	-	TRBV5-4	CASSSQRVLTSYGYTF	TGTGCCAGCTCCTCTCAAAGGGTCCTCACGAGCTATGGCTACACCTTC
TRBJ1-2	-	14	TRBD1	TRBV14	CASSRQGQGYGYTF	TGTGCCAGCAGCCGTCAAGGACAGGGATATGGCTACACCTTC
TRBJ2-2	few	12	-	TRBV4-1	CASSPRTGELFF	TGCGCCAGCAGCCCTCGCACCGGGGAGCTGTTTTTT
TRBJ2-2	-	13	-	TRBV30	CAWIPRGTGELFF	TGTGCCTGGATCCCCCGGGGAACCGGGGAGCTGTTTTTT
TRBJ1-4	-	15	TRBD1	TRBV27	CASSRRGPTNEKLFF	TGTGCCAGCAGTCGGAGGGGGCCAACTAATGAAAAACTGTTTTTT
TRBJ2-3	-	13	-	TRBV18	CASSPVVGDTQYF	TGTGCCAGCTCACCCGTAGTCGGAGATACGCAGTATTTT
TRBJ2-2	-	12	-	TRBV9	CASSPYTGELFF	TGTGCCAGCAGCCCCTACACCGGGGAGCTGTTTTTT
TRBJ2-4	-	18	-	TRBV23-1	CASSQSLGPKGAKNIQYF	TGCGCCAGCAGTCAATCGTTGGGACCCAAAGGAGCCAAAAACATTCAGTACTTC
TRBJ1-2	-	15	-	TRBV7-9	CASSSVRGLDYGYTF	TGTGCCAGCAGCTCAGTTCGGGGTTTGGACTATGGCTACACCTTC
TRBJ2-3	-	13	-	TRBV19	CASSRSFTDTQYF	TGTGCCAGTAGCAGGAGTTTCACAGATACGCAGTATTTT